This T cell receptor beta chain was identified during a study of OX40 agonist ivuxolimab in advanced cancers. Whole-study findings and limits: The antigen specificity of the peripheral T cells (those that were expanded) was not determined.

Concerning this clone: Antigen specificity is unknown.

V was pared by 3 bases and J by 7 bases, with 4 bases of the junction left unmatched. CDR3 length: 13 amino acids. Looked up from germline, CDR1 is SGHTA and CDR2 is FQGNSA. Using immunoSEQ multiplex PCR, the repertoire was profiled, and TCRdb retains in-frame clones only, with some absent. The table shows 65,000 to 80,000 clones, with around 83% occurring only once. Source: CD4+ or CD8+ T cells sorted from blood, taken in a trial of the OX40 agonist ivuxolimab. V and J are TRBV7-2 and TRBJ2-7; 9 nucleotides line up with TRBD2. This receptor was taken from an adult with an advanced solid tumor such as melanoma, head and neck, liver or kidney cancer. Here the CDR3 DNA reads TGTGCCAGCAGCTTTAGCGGGAGCGGGGAGCAGTACTTC. Translating gives CASSFSGSGEQYF.